These 28 T cell receptor beta chains were all obtained from the same sample, sequenced in a study of T cells in Graves' hyperthyroidism and ophthalmopathy. Amplification of TCR beta CDR3 regions was performed using RNA transcripts as template. HTBI primers were employed in a first-round RT-PCR of the TCR CDR3. TCRdb re-derived calls from the multiplex PCR reads in MiXCR, one entry per CDR3 protein. The table shows 650,000 to 750,000 distinct CDR3 sequences, with 12% to 15% occurring only once. The sequenced sample was blood. These receptors were collected from a woman in her late teens or twenties with Graves' hyperthyroidism.

This clonotype came up a few times. The chain carries TRBV5-6 and TRBJ1-2, with D maybe TRBD1 (5 bases). CDR3 length: 12 residues. V lost 4 bases, J lost 3 bases, and 7 bases lay in between. Germline assignment: CDR1 SGHDT and CDR2 YYEEEE. The CDR3 sequence: CASSPGYYGYTF. CDR3 DNA sequence: TGTGCCAGCAGCCCAGGGTACTATGGCTACACCTTC.

This clonotype was observed a handful of times. The J gene is TRBJ2-3, the V gene TRBV7-8; D could derive from TRBD1 or TRBD2 (5 bases each). The V and J ends lost 5 bases and 3 bases respectively, with 12 bases between them. Germline CDR1 reads SGHVS; CDR2 reads FQNEAQ. This CDR3 contains 14 residues. The CDR3 nucleotides read TGTGCCAGCAGCGGGGGATACCAAACAGATACGCAGTATTTT. This encodes CASSGGYQTDTQYF.

This clonotype has ten or more counts. V usage is TRBV20-1 and J usage is TRBJ2-7; D call uncertain. This CDR3 has 14 amino acids. The germline V gene has CDR1 DFQATT and CDR2 SNEGSKA (reference sequence). Deletions cut 5 bases from V and 2 bases from J, with 16 bases between. This CDR3 reads CSASPSRPPYEQYF. CDR3 sequence (DNA): TGCAGTGCTTCGCCGTCCCGGCCCCCCTACGAGCAGTACTTC.

There are a few counts of this clonotype. The chain uses TRBV29-1 and TRBJ2-3; D not certain. CDR3 length equals 12 residues. V was cut by 0 bases and J by 4 bases, with 5 bases left in between. CDR1 is SQVTM, CDR2 ANQGSEA, per germline. Here the CDR3 DNA reads TGCAGCGTTGAAGACGATCCAGATACGCAGTATTTT. Its translation is CSVEDDPDTQYF.

The table lists this clonotype with a few counts. This chain uses TRBV19 with TRBJ1-6, with TRBD1 identical over 7 bases. Trimming cost V 6 bases and J 5 bases; bases outside gene matches: 4. Germline V lookup: CDR1 LNHDA, CDR2 SQIVND (reference sequence). The CDR3 contains 14 residues. DNA for the CDR3: TGTGCCAGTAGCTTTGGACAGGATAATTCACCCCTCCACTTT. It encodes CASSFGQDNSPLHF.

This clonotype was seen ten or more times. J is TRBJ1-1 and V is TRBV11-3; 7 bases agree with TRBD1. J gave up 7 bases and V 5 bases, and 4 bases lay outside the gene matches. The CDR3 is made up of 12 amino acids. Germline loops: CDR1 SGHNT, CDR2 YENEEA. This chain's CDR3 is CASSPRTGEAFF. CDR3 bases: TGTGCCAGCAGCCCCCGGACAGGTGAAGCTTTCTTT.

This clonotype was recorded at least ten times. The V gene is TRBV18, the J gene TRBJ2-7, with D unresolved. Germline V gene lookup returns CDR1 KGHSH and CDR2 LQKENI. V lost 3 bases, J lost 7 bases, and 7 bases lay in between. There are 11 residues in the CDR3. This CDR3 is CASSPQVEQYF. DNA of the CDR3: TGTGCCAGCTCACCGCAGGTTGAGCAGTACTTC. Based on the CDR3 plus reference TRBV18 and TRBJ2-7, the full variable domain is NAGVMQNPRHLVRRRGQEARLRCSPMKGHSHVYWYRQLPEEGLKFMVYLQKENIIDESGMPKERFSAEFPKEGPSILRIQQVVRGDSAAYFCASSPQVEQYFGPGTRLTVT.

The chain recombines TRBV29-1 with TRBJ1-1; weak D call: TRBD1 (6 bases). CDR3 length: 14 residues. CDR1 SQVTM and CDR2 ANQGSEA come from the germline V gene. The CDR3 reads CRVSSGGQGAEAFF. The CDR3, as DNA: TGCAGGGTATCCAGCGGGGGGCAAGGCGCTGAAGCTTTCTTT.

In this sample, this clonotype turned up many times. The chain employs TRBV20-1 and TRBJ2-1; D unclear. V lost 5 bases and J 7 bases, leaving 15 bases between the germline ends. Germline CDR1 reads DFQATT; CDR2 reads SNEGSKA (reference sequence). CDR3 size: 13 residues. The CDR3 region has the DNA TGCAGTGCTCCGCAGCCGGGCCGGAATGAGCAGTTCTTC. Translated: CSAPQPGRNEQFF.

Many counts were recorded for this clonotype. J is TRBJ1-2 and V is TRBV7-8; TRBD1 matches at 9 bases. Germline trimming cut 8 bases from V and 8 bases from J; bases unmatched to any gene: 15. In germline, CDR1 is SGHVS, CDR2 FQNEAQ. This CDR3 has 15 residues. Here the CDR3 reads CASSGDRDRRKGYTF. The CDR3 nucleotides read TGTGCCAGCTCCGGGGACAGGGACAGGCGGAAGGGCTACACCTTC.

This clonotype has at least ten counts. This sequence joins TRBV11-2 and TRBJ2-2; D is unresolved. V lost 5 bases and J 6 bases, leaving 10 bases between the germline ends. Germline V gene sequence: CDR1 SGHAT, CDR2 FQNNGV. This CDR3 contains 13 residues. CDR3 coding DNA: TGTGCCAGCAGCCCCCGCTTCGCCGGGGAGCTGTTTTTT. Translating it yields CASSPRFAGELFF.

Ten or more counts support this clonotype. The chain couples TRBV7-9 to TRBJ2-7; D may be TRBD1 (5 bases). Trimming removed 3 bases from V and 2 bases from J, with 11 bases in between. CDR1 and CDR2 (germline): SEHNR, FQNEAQ (reference sequence). The CDR3 contains 14 residues. CDR3 nucleotides: TGTGCCAGCAGCTTTACAGGCGAAACCTACGAGCAGTACTTC. Its translation: CASSFTGETYEQYF.

In this sample, this clonotype turned up many times. J is TRBJ2-7 and V is TRBV11-3; tentatively, D is TRBD1 (5 bases). This CDR3 is built from 12 residues. Trimming left V 5 bases short and J 6 bases short, with 11 bases between. The germline gives CDR1 SGHNT, CDR2 YENEEA. In nucleotides, the CDR3 is TGTGCCAGCAGCCCCAGGGTCGGCGAGCAGTACTTC. Its translation is CASSPRVGEQYF.

This clonotype occurred many times. The chain uses TRBV7-9 and TRBJ2-7; the match to TRBD2 covers 8 bases. Germline CDR1 is SEHNR and CDR2 is FQNEAQ (reference sequence). The CDR3 length is 13 residues. The junction had 12 bases not matched to a gene; V was cut back by 8 bases and J by 9 bases. The CDR3 DNA sequence: TGTGCCAGCGGAGAGAGCGGGAGTGGATGGCAGTACTTC. Residues: CASGESGSGWQYF.

This chain uses TRBV24-1 with TRBJ2-5; perhaps TRBD2 as D (6 bases). Trimming stripped 6 bases from V and 5 bases from J, with 9 bases between. From germline, CDR1 is KGHDR and CDR2 SFDVKD. The CDR3 extends over 12 amino acids. The CDR3 coding sequence is TGTGCCACCAGTTTCGGAGGGGAGACCCAGTACTTC. It yields the protein CATSFGGETQYF.

A word on this clonotype: One end of the junction is discordant with germline, which a read error may explain. The CDR3 DNA is TGTGCTAGTGGTTTCCCCCATGACAGGGTTGACTACGAGCACTACTTC. Encoded protein: CASGFPHDRVDYEHYF. This chain connects TRBV12-5 to TRBJ2-7; 7 bases match TRBD1. The germline V gene encodes CDR1 LGHNT and CDR2 FRNRAP. The CDR3 runs 16 residues. Looking up the rest from reference TRBV12-5 and TRBJ2-7 gives the full variable domain: DARVTQTPRHKVTEMGQEVTMRCQPILGHNTVFWYRQTMMQGLELLAYFRNRAPLDDSGMPKDRFSAEMPDATLATLKIQPSEPRDSAVYFCASGFPHDRVDYEHYFGPGTRLTVT.

This clonotype was seen ten or more times. The rearrangement links TRBV28 to TRBJ1-1; tentative D call: TRBD1 (6 bases). This CDR3 comprises 13 residues. V was clipped by 7 bases and J by 1 base, with 10 bases between them. Germline CDR1 and CDR2: MDHEN and SYDVKM. CDR3 sequence reads: CASTLQGNTEAFF. In DNA, the CDR3 is TGTGCCAGCACCTTACAGGGGAACACTGAAGCTTTCTTT.

This clonotype was counted a few times. The chain links TRBV6-1 to TRBJ2-3, with D maybe TRBD2 (5 bases). Germline values: CDR1 MNHNS, CDR2 SASEGT. The CDR3 has 14 residues. The V end was cut by 5 bases, the J end by 2 bases, with 11 bases between. In DNA form, the CDR3 reads TGTGCCAGCAGTACCCGGGGTGCCACAGATACGCAGTATTTT. This gives the protein CASSTRGATDTQYF.

This clonotype was seen repeatedly, ten times or more. V gene TRBV28 combines with J gene TRBJ1-5, with D unclear. Trimming took 2 bases from V and 0 from J, leaving 5 bases between them. Germline lookup yields CDR1 MDHEN and CDR2 SYDVKM. The CDR3 is made up of 14 amino acids. The CDR3 DNA reads as TGTGCCAGCAGTTTAGTGAATAGCAATCAGCCCCAGCATTTT. Translated, it gives CASSLVNSNQPQHF.

A few counts support this clonotype. This sequence joins TRBV5-8 and TRBJ1-5; D is perhaps TRBD1 (6 bases). The CDR3 totals 14 residues. The V end was cut by 5 bases, the J end by 5 bases, with 14 bases between. CDR1 is SGHTS, CDR2 YDEGEE, per germline. The DNA of the CDR3 is TGTGCCAGCAGTTGGTCACAGGGTTATCAGCCCCAGCATTTT. This gives the protein CASSWSQGYQPQHF.

The table lists this clonotype with a few counts. The rearrangement joins TRBV7-2 to TRBJ2-4; 7 bases match TRBD2. Germline CDR1 SGHTA, CDR2 FQGNSA. V was pared by 0 bases and J by 3 bases, with 5 bases of the junction left unmatched. This CDR3 comprises 16 residues. The CDR3 DNA follows: TGTGCCAGCAGCTTAGCGGGAGGGCTTAGCAAAAACATTCAGTACTTC. Encoded protein: CASSLAGGLSKNIQYF.

This clonotype was observed many times. The V and J genes are TRBV28 and TRBJ2-5; D is uncertain. V shed 2 bases and J shed 3 bases, with 13 bases lying between them. Germline V CDR1 and CDR2: MDHEN, SYDVKM. This CDR3 has 15 residues. DNA of the CDR3: TGTGCCAGCAGTTTAATCTCTGGCGGAAAAGAGACCCAGTACTTC. Translating gives CASSLISGGKETQYF. Full variable domain (rest looked up from reference TRBV28 and TRBJ2-5): DVKVTQSSRYLVKRTGEKVFLECVQDMDHENMFWYRQDPGLGLRLIYFSYDVKMKEKGDIPEGYSVSREKKERFSLILESASTNQTSMYLCASSLISGGKETQYFGPGTRLLVL.

This clonotype was seen at least ten times. The chain employs TRBV11-3 and TRBJ1-1; D is possibly TRBD1 (6 bases). The ends were cut back, 2 bases at V and 6 bases at J, with 19 bases in the middle. The CDR3 spans 16 residues. CDR1 and CDR2 (germline): SGHNT, YENEEA. The CDR3 bases are TGTGCCAGCAGCTTACATTATCGGGGGCGCGGCGCTGAAGCTTTCTTT. Protein: CASSLHYRGRGAEAFF.

This clonotype was recorded many times. The gene calls are TRBV2 and TRBJ1-5, with 8 positions matching TRBD1. V dropped 7 bases and J dropped 0; count of bases not matched to a gene: 5. This CDR3 contains 15 residues. The germline gives CDR1 SNHLY, CDR2 FYNNEI. CDR3 sequence (DNA): TGTGCCAGCAAGGACAGGGTGTATAGCAATCAGCCCCAGCATTTT. Translation: CASKDRVYSNQPQHF.

The rearrangement joins TRBV14 to TRBJ2-7; D ambiguous. The CDR3 has 17 residues. V lost 4 bases to trimming and J lost 2 bases, with 21 bases between them. The germline CDR1 and CDR2 sequences are SGHDN and FVKESK. The CDR3 region is CASSLGPRLVNAYEQYF. The DNA for the CDR3 is TGTGCCAGCAGCCTAGGGCCCCGACTCGTAAATGCCTACGAGCAGTACTTC.

In this sample, this clonotype turned up a few times. The chain uses TRBV19 and TRBJ1-1; D gene unclear. This CDR3 comprises 12 residues. CDR1 and CDR2 from the germline V gene are LNHDA and SQIVND (reference sequence). V lost 6 bases and J lost 3, with 8 bases in between. The CDR3: CASSNIYTEAFF. The DNA for the CDR3 is TGTGCCAGTAGCAACATCTACACTGAAGCTTTCTTT.

This clonotype has a count of ten or more. This chain links TRBV30 with TRBJ1-2; the D is unclear. Germline V gene lookup returns CDR1 GTSNPN and CDR2 SVGIG (reference sequence). The V end was cut by 0 bases, the J end by 8 bases, with 10 bases between. This CDR3 spans 12 amino acids. The CDR3 nucleotides read TGTGCCTGGAGTGTAGTGCAGGCCGGCTACACCTTC. Protein sequence: CAWSVVQAGYTF.

This chain's CDR3 is CASSLEASLPEAFF. The CDR3 coding sequence is TGTGCCAGCAGCTTAGAAGCCAGCCTACCTGAAGCTTTCTTT. This chain uses TRBV11-2 with TRBJ1-1; D not resolved. The germline V gene encodes CDR1 SGHAT and CDR2 FQNNGV. The V end lost 0 bases, the J end lost 6 bases, and 11 bases lay between the germline ends. CDR3 length: 14 amino acids.